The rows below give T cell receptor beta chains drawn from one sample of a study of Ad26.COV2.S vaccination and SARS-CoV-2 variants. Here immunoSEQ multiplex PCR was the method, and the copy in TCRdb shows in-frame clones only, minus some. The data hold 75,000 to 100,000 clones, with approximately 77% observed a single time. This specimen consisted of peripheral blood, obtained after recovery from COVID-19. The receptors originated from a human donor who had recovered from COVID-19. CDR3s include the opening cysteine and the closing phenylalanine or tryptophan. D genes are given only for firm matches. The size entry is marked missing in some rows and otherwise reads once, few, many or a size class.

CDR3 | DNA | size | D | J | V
CATSETPGVGADTQYF | TGTGCCACCAGTGAAACCCCGGGAGTAGGGGCAGATACGCAGTATTTT | . | . | TRBJ2-3 | TRBV24-1
CASSWGQGSRTDTQYF | TGTGCCAGCAGTTGGGGACAGGGGAGTCGCACAGATACGCAGTATTTT | . | TRBD1 | TRBJ2-3 | TRBV6-5
CASRGRGEQFF | TGTGCCAGCAGAGGTAGGGGTGAGCAGTTCTTC | . | . | TRBJ2-1 | TRBV5-8
CASSRGTGGNYEQYF | TGCGCCAGCAGCCGGGGGACTGGGGGAAACTACGAGCAGTACTTC | few | . | TRBJ2-7 | TRBV4-3
CASSLIGEPGSYEQYF | TGTGCCAGCAGCTTAATCGGGGAGCCGGGATCCTACGAGCAGTACTTC | once | . | TRBJ2-7 | TRBV7-2
CASSLRTPPLGYTF | TGTGCCAGCAGTCTCCGGACACCTCCTTTAGGCTACACCTTC | . | . | TRBJ1-2 | TRBV28
CASSFLDRGAHEQYF | TGTGCCAGCAGTTTTTTGGACAGGGGAGCGCACGAGCAGTACTTC | . | TRBD1 | TRBJ2-7 | TRBV27
CASSYDRMGTGELFF | TGCGCCAGCAGCTATGACAGGATGGGGACCGGGGAGCTGTTTTTT | . | . | TRBJ2-2 | TRBV5-1
CASSNLAGVTDTQYF | TGTGCCAGTAGTAACCTAGCGGGAGTCACAGATACGCAGTATTTT | . | TRBD2 | TRBJ2-3 | TRBV19
CATSGRGTGEEEKLFF | TGTGCCACCAGTGGCCGAGGGACAGGGGAGGAGGAAAAACTGTTTTTT | once | TRBD1 | TRBJ1-4 | TRBV24-1
CASSIQGFNEKLFF | TGTGCCAGTAGTATACAGGGGTTTAATGAAAAACTGTTTTTT | once | . | TRBJ1-4 | TRBV19
CASSLHGRIPSNQPQHF | TGTGCCAGCAGTTTACATGGCAGGATCCCTAGCAATCAGCCCCAGCATTTT | . | . | TRBJ1-5 | TRBV28
CASSIFLANNEQYF | TGTGCCAGTAGTATATTCCTAGCGAACAACGAGCAGTACTTC | . | . | TRBJ2-7 | TRBV19
CASSQVSGYYNEQFF | TGTGCCAGCAGCCAGGTTAGCGGCTATTACAATGAGCAGTTCTTC | many | . | TRBJ2-1 | TRBV14
CASSSQGPGTDTQYF | TGTGCCAGCAGCTCCCAAGGGCCGGGCACAGATACGCAGTATTTT | . | . | TRBJ2-3 | TRBV7-3
CASAPGQGFYEQYF | TGTGCCAGCGCCCCGGGACAGGGATTTTACGAGCAGTACTTC | . | TRBD1 | TRBJ2-7 | TRBV14
CASSERRPSADTQYF | TGTGCCAGCAGTGAGAGGAGGCCCTCCGCGGATACGCAGTATTTT | once | . | TRBJ2-3 | TRBV2
CASSISGTAFRYTF | TGTGCCAGCAGCATATCCGGTACGGCCTTTCGCTACACCTTC | . | . | TRBJ1-2 | TRBV7-2
CASSPRDSYPRDTQYF | TGTGCCAGTAGTCCACGGGACAGTTACCCTCGGGACACTCAGTACTTC | . | TRBD1 | TRBJ2-4 | TRBV19
CSVWLAGGPDEQFF | TGCAGCGTTTGGCTAGCGGGAGGGCCTGACGAGCAGTTCTTC | . | TRBD2 | TRBJ2-1 | TRBV29-1
CASSPRQGSGNQPQHF | TGTGCCAGCAGCCCACGACAGGGTTCGGGCAATCAGCCCCAGCATTTT | . | TRBD1 | TRBJ1-5 | TRBV7-2
CATSRQLQGAANEKLFF | TGTGCCACCAGCAGACAACTCCAGGGGGCGGCTAATGAAAAACTGTTTTTT | . | TRBD1 | TRBJ1-4 | TRBV15
CASSLWGADTQYF | TGTGCCAGCTCACTATGGGGGGCAGATACGCAGTATTTT | . | . | TRBJ2-3 | TRBV7-9
CASSLRSLSDTQYF | TGTGCCAGCAGCTTACGCAGTCTGTCAGATACGCAGTATTTT | . | . | TRBJ2-3 | TRBV7-2
CASSLAGQGANEQFF | TGTGCCAGCAGCTTAGCCGGACAGGGGGCCAATGAGCAGTTCTTC | . | TRBD1 | TRBJ2-1 | TRBV5-4
CASSLGSYNEQFF | TGTGCCAGCAGTTTAGGCAGTTACAATGAGCAGTTCTTC | . | . | TRBJ2-1 | TRBV12-3/TRBV12-4
CASSSPGQGGLAYEQYF | TGTGCCAGCAGTAGCCCGGGACAGGGAGGTTTGGCCTACGAGCAGTACTTC | . | TRBD1 | TRBJ2-7 | TRBV28
CSAVGNTEAFF | TGCAGTGCGGTGGGGAACACTGAAGCTTTCTTT | . | . | TRBJ1-1 | TRBV20-1
CASSADWGLNTGELFF | TGTGCCAGCAGCGCGGACTGGGGATTGAACACCGGGGAGCTGTTTTTT | . | . | TRBJ2-2 | TRBV9
CASSLEGTSGLELFF | TGTGCCAGCAGCTTAGAAGGAACTAGCGGTCTGGAGCTGTTTTTT | once | TRBD2 | TRBJ2-2 | TRBV11-3
CASSINYRETQYF | TGTGCCAGTAGTATAAACTACAGAGAGACCCAGTACTTC | . | . | TRBJ2-5 | TRBV19
CASSFQGAYTEAFF | TGTGCCAGCAGCTTCCAGGGGGCGTACACTGAAGCTTTCTTT | . | TRBD1 | TRBJ1-1 | TRBV14
CASSLQGAGEKLFF | TGTGCCAGTAGTCTACAGGGGGCTGGAGAAAAACTGTTTTTT | . | TRBD1 | TRBJ1-4 | TRBV19
CASSPALFTSGWETQYF | TGCGCCAGCAGCCCCGCCCTATTCACTAGCGGGTGGGAGACCCAGTACTTC | . | TRBD2 | TRBJ2-5 | TRBV5-1
CASSIRGGIQPQHF | TGTGCCAGTAGTATTCGCGGGGGAATTCAGCCCCAGCATTTT | . | . | TRBJ1-5 | TRBV19
CASSGSDRGGTTTQYF | TGCGCCAGCAGCGGAAGTGACAGGGGAGGGACAACGACCCAGTACTTC | . | . | TRBJ2-5 | TRBV5-1
CASSIGPRGHYEQYF | TGTGCCAGTAGTATAGGCCCCAGGGGGCATTACGAGCAGTACTTC | . | TRBD1 | TRBJ2-7 | TRBV19
CASSLDWWDTQYF | TGTGCCAGCAGCTTAGATTGGTGGGATACGCAGTATTTT | . | . | TRBJ2-3 | TRBV7-2
CASSAMTSVHNEQFF | TGTGCCAGCAGTGCAATGACTAGCGTGCACAATGAGCAGTTCTTC | . | TRBD2 | TRBJ2-1 | TRBV6-2/TRBV6-3